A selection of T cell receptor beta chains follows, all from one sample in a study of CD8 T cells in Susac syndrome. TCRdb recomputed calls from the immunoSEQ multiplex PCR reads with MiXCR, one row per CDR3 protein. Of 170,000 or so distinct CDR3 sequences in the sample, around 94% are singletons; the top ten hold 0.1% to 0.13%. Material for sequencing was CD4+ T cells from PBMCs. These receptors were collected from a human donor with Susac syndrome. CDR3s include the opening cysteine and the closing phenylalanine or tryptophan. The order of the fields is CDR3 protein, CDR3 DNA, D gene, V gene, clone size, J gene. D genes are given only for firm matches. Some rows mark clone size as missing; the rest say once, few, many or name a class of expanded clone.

CDR3: CASSKGQGTYGYTF
DNA: TGTGCCAGCAGCAAGGGACAGGGGACCTATGGCTACACCTTC
D: TRBD1
V: TRBV7-9
size: -
J: TRBJ1-2

CDR3: CATSRRRGLGYTF
DNA: TGTGCCACCAGCAGACGGAGGGGGCTTGGCTACACCTTC
D: TRBD1
V: TRBV15
size: -
J: TRBJ1-2

CDR3: CASRQQGGTEAFF
DNA: TGTGCCAGCCGTCAACAGGGTGGGACTGAAGCTTTCTTT
D: -
V: TRBV27
size: once
J: TRBJ1-1

CDR3: CATSRALAGVQETQYF
DNA: TGTGCCACCAGCAGAGCCCTAGCGGGGGTTCAAGAGACCCAGTACTTC
D: TRBD2
V: TRBV15
size: -
J: TRBJ2-5

CDR3: CATSRDYDLNSPLHF
DNA: TGTGCCACCAGCAGAGATTACGACCTTAATTCACCCCTCCACTTT
D: -
V: TRBV15
size: -
J: TRBJ1-6

CDR3: CASSQGTGNTIYF
DNA: TGTGCCAGCAGCCAAGGCACGGGAAACACCATATATTTT
D: -
V: TRBV3-1
size: -
J: TRBJ1-3

CDR3: CAISTDWNQPQHF
DNA: TGTGCCATCAGCACGGACTGGAATCAGCCCCAGCATTTT
D: -
V: TRBV10-3
size: -
J: TRBJ1-5

CDR3: CASSLEASSYEQYF
DNA: TGCGCCAGCAGCTTGGAGGCGTCATCCTACGAGCAGTACTTC
D: -
V: TRBV5-1
size: -
J: TRBJ2-7

CDR3: CASSEAGGEQYF
DNA: TGTGCCAGCAGTGAAGCCGGAGGAGAGCAGTACTTC
D: -
V: TRBV2
size: -
J: TRBJ2-7

CDR3: CASSQYTGTGGTGANVLTF
DNA: TGTGCCAGCAGCCAATACACCGGGACAGGGGGAACTGGGGCCAACGTCCTGACTTTC
D: TRBD1
V: TRBV4-2
size: -
J: TRBJ2-6

CDR3: CASSDTGQTYEQYF
DNA: TGTGCCAGCAGTGATACGGGACAGACCTACGAGCAGTACTTC
D: TRBD1
V: TRBV25-1
size: -
J: TRBJ2-7

CDR3: CASSDWGEQYF
DNA: TGTGCCAGCAGTGACTGGGGGGAGCAGTACTTC
D: -
V: TRBV25-1
size: -
J: TRBJ2-7

CDR3: CAWSKVGLYGYTF
DNA: TGTGCCTGGAGTAAAGTCGGTCTCTATGGCTACACCTTC
D: -
V: TRBV30
size: -
J: TRBJ1-2

CDR3: CATSDSRTGYFTDTQYF
DNA: TGTGCCACCAGTGATTCCCGGACAGGATACTTCACAGATACGCAGTATTTT
D: TRBD1
V: TRBV24-1
size: -
J: TRBJ2-3

CDR3: CASSYSRNGYTF
DNA: TGTGCCAGCAGTTACTCACGAAATGGCTACACCTTC
D: -
V: TRBV6-6
size: -
J: TRBJ1-2

CDR3: CASSLDQGAVDEQFF
DNA: TGTGCCAGCAGCTTAGATCAAGGGGCCGTCGATGAGCAGTTCTTC
D: -
V: TRBV11-2
size: few
J: TRBJ2-1

CDR3: CASRQPGLTDTQYF
DNA: TGTGCCAGCAGACAGCCTGGGTTAACAGATACGCAGTATTTT
D: -
V: TRBV6-5
size: -
J: TRBJ2-3

CDR3: CASSVSTNYGYTF
DNA: TGTGCCAGCAGTGTGAGCACTAACTATGGCTACACCTTC
D: -
V: TRBV2
size: -
J: TRBJ1-2

CDR3: CASSRPGTSGGLGEQFF
DNA: TGTGCCAGCAGCCGTCCCGGGACTAGCGGGGGGCTCGGTGAGCAGTTCTTC
D: TRBD2
V: TRBV7-6
size: -
J: TRBJ2-1

CDR3: CSVGPLSETQYF
DNA: TGCAGCGTTGGGCCTTTATCCGAGACCCAGTACTTC
D: -
V: TRBV29-1
size: once
J: TRBJ2-5

CDR3: CASRLSGAGTDTQYF
DNA: TGCGCCAGCAGGCTAAGCGGGGCCGGCACAGATACGCAGTATTTT
D: TRBD2
V: TRBV5-1
size: -
J: TRBJ2-3

CDR3: CASSHDGKTYNEQFF
DNA: TGTGCCAGCAGTCACGACGGGAAGACTTACAATGAGCAGTTCTTC
D: -
V: TRBV12-3/TRBV12-4
size: -
J: TRBJ2-1

CDR3: CASSLSQPTEAFF
DNA: TGTGCCAGCTCACTCAGTCAGCCCACTGAAGCTTTCTTT
D: -
V: TRBV18
size: -
J: TRBJ1-1

CDR3: CAWSIGEETQYF
DNA: TGTGCCTGGAGTATTGGGGAAGAGACCCAGTACTTC
D: -
V: TRBV30
size: -
J: TRBJ2-5

CDR3: CASSQGYSGETQYF
DNA: TGTGCCAGCAGTCAAGGGTATTCGGGAGAGACCCAGTACTTC
D: -
V: TRBV2
size: -
J: TRBJ2-5

CDR3: CASTTPGAGQGLDTQYF
DNA: TGTGCCAGCACCACCCCGGGGGCAGGGCAAGGATTAGATACGCAGTATTTT
D: -
V: TRBV12-3/TRBV12-4
size: -
J: TRBJ2-3

CDR3: CASLFRYEQYF
DNA: TGTGCCAGTCTGTTTCGCTACGAGCAGTACTTC
D: -
V: TRBV6-2/TRBV6-3
size: -
J: TRBJ2-7

CDR3: CASSWDFLGGEQYF
DNA: TGCGCCAGCAGCTGGGACTTTCTTGGGGGCGAGCAGTACTTC
D: -
V: TRBV5-1
size: -
J: TRBJ2-7

CDR3: CASSLNTVRNTIYF
DNA: TGTGCCAGCAGCCTCAACACCGTTCGAAACACCATATATTTT
D: -
V: TRBV9
size: -
J: TRBJ1-3

CDR3: CASSQTDRDTEAFF
DNA: TGTGCCAGCAGCCAAACGGACAGGGACACTGAAGCTTTCTTT
D: TRBD1
V: TRBV3-1
size: -
J: TRBJ1-1

CDR3: CASSSKGRGYGYTF
DNA: TGCGCCAGCAGCTCCAAGGGTAGAGGGTATGGCTACACCTTC
D: -
V: TRBV4-3
size: -
J: TRBJ1-2

CDR3: CAWTGGMAGELFF
DNA: TGTGCCTGGACAGGGGGCATGGCCGGGGAGCTGTTTTTT
D: TRBD1
V: TRBV30
size: -
J: TRBJ2-2

CDR3: CASSVAPGHDFKGQFF
DNA: TGTGCCAGCAGCGTAGCTCCGGGACACGATTTCAAAGGGCAGTTCTTC
D: -
V: TRBV9
size: -
J: TRBJ2-1

CDR3: CSGILNTEAFF
DNA: TGCAGCGGGATACTGAACACTGAAGCTTTCTTT
D: -
V: TRBV29-1
size: -
J: TRBJ1-1

CDR3: CASSVRGTDSNSPLHF
DNA: TGTGCCAGCAGCGTGAGAGGGACAGACAGTAATTCACCCCTCCACTTT
D: TRBD1
V: TRBV9
size: -
J: TRBJ1-6

CDR3: CASSPGGQGARTGELFF
DNA: TGTGCCAGCAGCCCTGGGGGCCAGGGGGCCCGCACCGGGGAGCTGTTTTTT
D: TRBD1
V: TRBV7-2
size: -
J: TRBJ2-2

CDR3: CASSLDLREETQYF
DNA: TGTGCCAGCAGCTTAGACCTAAGGGAAGAGACCCAGTACTTC
D: -
V: TRBV7-2
size: -
J: TRBJ2-5

CDR3: CSVADRGDQPQHF
DNA: TGCAGCGTAGCCGACAGGGGAGATCAGCCCCAGCATTTT
D: TRBD1
V: TRBV29-1
size: few
J: TRBJ1-5

CDR3: CASRQGLGKNIQYF
DNA: TGTGCCAGCAGACAGGGGTTGGGCAAAAACATTCAGTACTTC
D: TRBD1
V: TRBV5-4
size: -
J: TRBJ2-4

CDR3: CASSLVPSGGQETQYF
DNA: TGTGCCAGCAGCTTGGTACCTAGCGGGGGGCAAGAGACCCAGTACTTC
D: TRBD2
V: TRBV5-4
size: -
J: TRBJ2-5

CDR3: CSVVRLASKGYNEQFF
DNA: TGCAGCGTGGTCAGACTAGCGTCAAAAGGGTACAATGAGCAGTTCTTC
D: TRBD2
V: TRBV29-1
size: -
J: TRBJ2-1

CDR3: CASSPPADRNEQYF
DNA: TGTGCCAGCTCACCACCGGCGGACCGGAACGAGCAGTACTTC
D: -
V: TRBV18
size: once
J: TRBJ2-7

CDR3: CASSPLQRTTPYEQYF
DNA: TGTGCCAGCAGCCCACTTCAACGGACTACCCCCTACGAGCAGTACTTC
D: -
V: TRBV11-2
size: -
J: TRBJ2-7

CDR3: CASSEPPTGGHNEQFF
DNA: TGTGCCAGCAGTGAACCCCCGACCGGGGGGCACAATGAGCAGTTCTTC
D: -
V: TRBV25-1
size: -
J: TRBJ2-1

CDR3: CAWSAAGQETQYF
DNA: TGTGCCTGGAGCGCCGCGGGGCAAGAGACCCAGTACTTC
D: -
V: TRBV30
size: -
J: TRBJ2-5

CDR3: CATTNQPQHF
DNA: TGTGCCACCACTAATCAGCCCCAGCATTTT
D: -
V: TRBV24-1
size: -
J: TRBJ1-5

CDR3: CASSGGQGRHIQYF
DNA: TGTGCCAGCAGTGGGGGGCAGGGGAGGCACATTCAGTACTTC
D: -
V: TRBV2
size: -
J: TRBJ2-4

CDR3: CASSRDRGPGGYGYTF
DNA: TGTGCCAGTAGCCGGGACAGGGGGCCAGGCGGCTATGGCTACACCTTC
D: TRBD1
V: TRBV19
size: -
J: TRBJ1-2

CDR3: CASSFTRGRETQYF
DNA: TGTGCCAGCAGTTTCACCAGGGGGCGGGAGACCCAGTACTTC
D: TRBD1
V: TRBV27
size: once
J: TRBJ2-5

CDR3: CSALEGGWNAEAFF
DNA: TGCAGTGCCCTCGAGGGGGGCTGGAACGCTGAAGCTTTCTTT
D: -
V: TRBV20-1
size: -
J: TRBJ1-1

CDR3: CASSPADNEQFF
DNA: TGTGCCAGCAGCCCCGCCGACAATGAGCAGTTCTTC
D: -
V: TRBV9
size: -
J: TRBJ2-1

CDR3: CASSPQAETQYF
DNA: TGTGCCAGCAGCCCTCAAGCGGAGACCCAGTACTTC
D: -
V: TRBV4-2
size: -
J: TRBJ2-5

CDR3: CSAPSTGTGYTF
DNA: TGCAGTGCTCCCTCAACAGGGACGGGCTACACCTTC
D: -
V: TRBV20-1
size: -
J: TRBJ1-2

CDR3: CASSFSKGAGDTQYF
DNA: TGTGCCAGCAGCTTTTCGAAGGGGGCGGGAGATACGCAGTATTTT
D: TRBD1
V: TRBV7-2
size: -
J: TRBJ2-3

CDR3: CASSPAAGNHEQYF
DNA: TGTGCCAGCTCACCGGCGGCGGGGAACCACGAGCAGTACTTC
D: -
V: TRBV18
size: -
J: TRBJ2-7

CDR3: CASTLGQGDQPQHF
DNA: TGTGCCAGCACCTTGGGACAAGGGGATCAGCCCCAGCATTTT
D: -
V: TRBV12-3/TRBV12-4
size: -
J: TRBJ1-5